The clone carrying this T cell receptor beta chain was seen a few times. The data stem from a study of T cell changes during pregnancy in multiple sclerosis. The assay was immunoSEQ multiplex PCR, and TCRdb's table has in-frame clones only and misses some. This table holds roughly 30,000 clones, around nine tenths found once. Germline loops: CDR1 KGHSH, CDR2 LQKENI. The CDR3 is 12 amino acids. V lost 7 bases to trimming and J lost 1 base, with 7 bases between them. Sample: CD4+ T cells from peripheral blood mononuclear cells, taken in the first trimester of pregnancy. V usage is TRBV18 and J usage is TRBJ1-1; D not resolved. This receptor was identified in a female donor in good health, enrolled as a control in a pregnancy study. The CDR3 nucleotides are TGTGCCAGCTTAACTCGGAACACTGAAGCTTTCTTT. Translating it yields CASLTRNTEAFF.